The 6 T cell receptor beta chains reported below all come from one sample, sequenced in a study of T-cell reconstitution after alpha-beta-depleted transplantation in children. Unique molecular identifiers were incorporated when the TCRbeta library was constructed. TCRdb re-derived calls from the PCR reads in MiXCR, one entry per CDR3 protein. The table lists hundreds of thousands of distinct CDR3 sequences, around 18% of them singletons, with approximately 3% in the top ten. The sequencing here drew on PBMCs from the stem cell graft donor, taken from the stem cell graft. The receptor source for this set is a human donor who donated a stem cell graft to a child with acute lymphoblastic leukemia.

This clonotype occurred a few times. V usage is TRBV12-3 or TRBV12-4 and J usage is TRBJ2-7; D is possibly TRBD2 (5 bases). V lost 2 bases and J 7 bases, leaving 9 bases between the germline ends. This CDR3 region has 12 residues. CDR3 residues: CASSLRRGEQYF. DNA of the CDR3: TGTGCCAGCAGTTTACGAAGAGGGGAGCAGTACTTC.

This clonotype was seen more than once but under ten times. The chain couples TRBV5-1 to TRBJ1-2, with D unclear. The CDR3 is 16 amino acids. V was trimmed by 1 base and J by 0 bases, leaving 13 bases between them. Germline V lookup: CDR1 SGHRS, CDR2 YFSETQ. The CDR3 protein is CASSLQSGRTNYGYTF. DNA of the CDR3: TGCGCCAGCAGCTTGCAGTCGGGCAGGACTAACTATGGCTACACCTTC.

In this sample, this clonotype turned up a few times. The genes are TRBV20-1 and TRBJ2-1; 10 positions agree with TRBD2. Trimming cost V 5 bases and J 5 bases; bases outside gene matches: 6. This CDR3 comprises 14 residues. The germline CDR1 and CDR2 sequences are DFQATT and SNEGSKA (reference sequence). The CDR3 loop reads CSAWTSGRNNEQFF. The CDR3 bases are TGCAGTGCTTGGACTAGCGGCCGGAACAATGAGCAGTTCTTC.

This clonotype came up many times. The genes are TRBV7-3 and TRBJ2-5, with 9 bases fitting TRBD1. V dropped 5 bases and J dropped 4; count of bases not matched to a gene: 5. This CDR3 region has 14 residues. The V gene's germline CDR1 is SGHTA and CDR2 FQGTGA. The chain's CDR3 is CASSQSGQGETQYF. The CDR3 DNA is TGTGCCAGCAGCCAGTCGGGACAGGGAGAGACCCAGTACTTC.

This clonotype was seen more than once but under ten times. J is TRBJ1-1 and V is TRBV20-1, with 7 nucleotides matching TRBD1. The CDR3 length is 14 residues. The V gene end was trimmed by 3 bases and the J gene end by 4 bases; junction bases not matched to a gene: 8. Germline CDR1 is DFQATT and CDR2 is SNEGSKA (reference sequence). CDR3 amino acids: CSAREGARGTEAFF. CDR3 sequence (DNA): TGCAGTGCTAGGGAGGGGGCGCGTGGCACTGAAGCTTTCTTT.

This clonotype was found a few times. CDR3 amino acids: CASSPQKNTEAFF. The CDR3 nucleotides are TGTGCCAGCTCACCACAGAAGAACACTGAAGCTTTCTTT. This chain connects TRBV18 to TRBJ1-1; D gene ambiguous. This CDR3 contains 13 residues. In germline, CDR1 is KGHSH, CDR2 LQKENI. The V end was cut by 1 base, the J end by 1 base, with 4 bases between.